This T cell receptor (beta chain) was sequenced for a study of cytomegalovirus exposure and HLA in healthy donors. Study details: The 120 or so validation repertoires, a later analysis reported, used the same platform as the 666 first-cohort repertoires.

Data came from immunoSEQ multiplex PCR; TCRdb stores just in-frame clones and leaves some out. This sample has 150,000 to 200,000 clones, with roughly 96% found just once. Donors came from a validation cohort of over a hundred subjects, distinct from the first 666-subject cohort. V was shortened by 3 bases and J by 7 bases, with 12 bases between the two germline ends. The CDR3 runs 13 residues. Germline V gene data show CDR1 as MNHNS and CDR2 as SASEGT. Sequencing was performed on PBMCs. The gene calls are TRBV6-1 and TRBJ1-2, with D tentatively TRBD1 (6 bases). This sequence was found in a woman aged 18-35 years in good health and CMV-seronegative. CDR3 protein: CASSELQGGGYTF. CDR3 bases: TGTGCCAGCAGTGAGTTACAGGGCGGTGGCTACACCTTC.